Listed here are 19 T cell receptor beta chains from one sample, sequenced in a study of blood T cell repertoires in COVID-19. The repertoire was sequenced with immunoSEQ multiplex PCR; TCRdb's copy has only in-frame clones and lacks some. Of fewer than 250,000 clones detected, roughly four fifths appear once; the ten largest clones hold approximately 4.5%. Sequencing input: peripheral blood. The receptors were sampled from a woman aged 70 to 79 with acute or convalescent COVID-19.

This chain connects TRBV25-1 to TRBJ1-1; D unresolved. This CDR3 region has 16 residues. Trimming took 1 base from V and 1 from J, leaving 13 bases between them. The germline V gene encodes CDR1 MGHDK and CDR2 SYGVNS. CDR3 nucleotides: TGTGCCAGCAGTGAATCGGTGAGGGTGGGGAACACTGAAGCTTTCTTT. Translated, it gives CASSESVRVGNTEAFF.

The J gene is TRBJ2-3, the V gene TRBV9, with 9 bases aligning to TRBD1. The V segment lost 3 bases and the J segment 4 bases; nucleotides outside the gene matches: 6. This CDR3 spans 15 amino acids. From germline, CDR1 is SGDLS and CDR2 YYNGEE. CDR3 DNA: TGTGCCAGCAGCGCCCGCGGGACAGGGCCAGATACGCAGTATTTT. This encodes CASSARGTGPDTQYF.

The V gene is TRBV29-1, the J gene TRBJ1-3; D not certain. Trimming stripped 5 bases from V and 4 bases from J, with 6 bases between. The CDR3 consists of 11 residues. The germline V gene encodes CDR1 SQVTM and CDR2 ANQGSEA. CDR3 in DNA: TGCAGCGTTTCCCTCGGAAACACCATATATTTT. It translates to CSVSLGNTIYF.

The J gene is TRBJ1-2, the V gene TRBV9; TRBD1 matches 7 bases. The ends lost 5 bases at V and 4 bases at J; junction bases unmatched: 8. Per germline, CDR1 SGDLS and CDR2 YYNGEE. The CDR3 spans 14 residues. Here the CDR3 DNA reads TGTGCCAGCAGTGCCGGACAGGCTGTCTATGGCTACACCTTC. As protein: CASSAGQAVYGYTF. The full variable domain, in which reference TRBV9 and TRBJ1-2 provide the parts outside the CDR3, is DSGVTQTPKHLITATGQRVTLRCSPRSGDLSVYWYQQSLDQGLQFLIQYYNGEERAKGNILERFSAQQFPDLHSELNLSSLELGDSALYFCASSAGQAVYGYTFGSGTRLTVV.

The chain joins TRBV7-2 to TRBJ1-2; D possibly corresponds to TRBD1 (6 bases). The CDR3 sequence is 17 residues long. Trimming took 5 bases from V and 4 from J, leaving 23 bases between them. Germline CDR1 SGHTA, CDR2 FQGNSA. CDR3 DNA: TGTGCCAGCAGCCGCCTTTTTACACGGACAGAGGCCTATGGCTACACCTTC. The encoded protein is CASSRLFTRTEAYGYTF.

This clone was seen a single time. DNA for the CDR3: TGTGCCTGGAGTGTAGGACTGTCTGAAAAACTGTTTTTT. It codes for CAWSVGLSEKLFF. The chain is built from TRBV30 and TRBJ1-4; D ambiguous. The CDR3 extends over 13 amino acids. Germline CDR1 GTSNPN, CDR2 SVGIG (reference sequence). V was clipped by 0 bases and J by 7 bases, with 9 bases between them.

The rearrangement links TRBV18 to TRBJ1-2; D call uncertain. Trimming stripped 6 bases from V and 3 bases from J, with 11 bases between. Germline lookup yields CDR1 KGHSH and CDR2 LQKENI. The length of the CDR3 is 13 residues. The CDR3 DNA reads as TGTGCCAGCTCCCGAGGGATAGACTATGGCTACACCTTC. Its translation is CASSRGIDYGYTF. The complete variable domain, with remaining parts taken from reference TRBV18 and TRBJ1-2, reads NAGVMQNPRHLVRRRGQEARLRCSPMKGHSHVYWYRQLPEEGLKFMVYLQKENIIDESGMPKERFSAEFPKEGPSILRIQQVVRGDSAAYFCASSRGIDYGYTFGSGTRLTVV.

The chain couples TRBV6-2 or TRBV6-3 to TRBJ1-6, with D maybe TRBD1 (5 bases). Germline loops: CDR1 MNHEY, CDR2 SVGEGT. Between the trimmed V and J ends, which lost 6 bases and 10 bases, there was a span of 19 bases. The CDR3 consists of 15 residues. CDR3 sequence reads: CASSAGWSGTSPLHF. The CDR3 DNA sequence: TGTGCCAGCAGCGCAGGGTGGAGTGGAACATCACCCCTCCACTTT.

About this clone itself: This sample also contains other DNA sequences that code for the same CDR3. The chain recombines TRBV2 with TRBJ2-5; a possible D gene is TRBD2 (6 bases). The V gene's germline CDR1 is SNHLY and CDR2 FYNNEI. The CDR3 is 11 residues long. The V end was cut by 9 bases, the J end by 1 base, with 6 bases between. The DNA for the CDR3 is TGTGCCAGTAGCGGCCAAGAGACCCAGTACTTC. As protein: CASSGQETQYF.

This clone showed up just a few times. J is TRBJ1-5 and V is TRBV6-5; a possible D gene is TRBD1 (6 bases). Germline CDR1 reads MNHEY; CDR2 reads SVGAGI. CDR3 length: 15 residues. With 6 bases removed from V and 0 bases from J, the gap between germline ends came to 12 bases. The CDR3 DNA reads TGTGCCAGCAGATGGACAGACTATAGCAATCAGCCCCAGCATTTT. Its protein product is CASRWTDYSNQPQHF.

The chain has TRBV6-1 and TRBJ1-1, with 9 bases matching TRBD1. Germline V CDR1 and CDR2: MNHNS, SASEGT. The CDR3 runs 12 residues. V gave up 6 bases and J gave up 5 bases; unmatched junction bases: 1. The CDR3 DNA follows: TGTGCCAGCAGGGGGACAGGGACTGAAGCTTTCTTT. It encodes CASRGTGTEAFF.

The chain links TRBV7-2 to TRBJ1-2, with D perhaps TRBD1 (6 bases). The CDR3 has 16 amino acids. Deletions cut 0 bases from V and 4 bases from J, with 15 bases between. CDR1 SGHTA and CDR2 FQGNSA come from the germline V gene. The CDR3 loop is CASSLARDIPVYGYTF. The CDR3 DNA reads as TGTGCCAGCAGCTTAGCCCGGGACATCCCTGTCTATGGCTACACCTTC. Full variable domain (missing parts from reference TRBV7-2 and TRBJ1-2): GAGVSQSPSNKVTEKGKDVELRCDPISGHTALYWYRQSLGQGLEFLIYFQGNSAPDKSGLPSDRFSAERTGGSVSTLTIQRTQQEDSAVYLCASSLARDIPVYGYTFGSGTRLTVV.

A word on this clone: The sample has other DNA sequences that encode this CDR3 too. The chain uses TRBV5-1 and TRBJ1-5; D not resolved. CDR3 length: 14 amino acids. Germline V gene lookup returns CDR1 SGHRS and CDR2 YFSETQ. The V end was cut by 0 bases, the J end by 0 bases, with 4 bases between. CDR3 coding DNA: TGCGCCAGCAGCTTGGCCGGTAGCAATCAGCCCCAGCATTTT. It codes for CASSLAGSNQPQHF.

This clone was seen a few times. The rearrangement links TRBV30 to TRBJ1-5; 8 nucleotides line up with TRBD1. This CDR3 comprises 15 residues. Germline V gene lookup returns CDR1 GTSNPN and CDR2 SVGIG (reference sequence). J was trimmed by 3 bases and V by 3 bases; bases with no gene match: 7. CDR3 in DNA: TGTGCCTGGAGCGGACAGGGCCTCTCCAATCAGCCCCAGCATTTT. This encodes CAWSGQGLSNQPQHF.

The rearrangement joins TRBV30 to TRBJ2-5; D is unclear. The germline V gene has CDR1 GTSNPN and CDR2 SVGIG (reference sequence). V lost 5 bases, J lost 5 bases, and 9 bases lay in between. The CDR3 covers 11 residues. CDR3 bases: TGTGCCTGGGGGGTAAGCGAGACCCAGTACTTC. Encoded protein: CAWGVSETQYF.

V usage is TRBV5-1 and J usage is TRBJ2-7; D ambiguous. The CDR3 is 13 amino acids. V was cut by 0 bases and J by 6 bases, with 10 bases left in between. Germline CDR1 SGHRS, CDR2 YFSETQ. The CDR3 sequence is CASSLGSGSEQYF. The CDR3 bases are TGCGCCAGCAGCTTGGGGTCTGGCTCCGAGCAGTACTTC.

This clone was picked up a small number of times. V is TRBV9 and J is TRBJ2-7, with a tentative D call TRBD1 (6 bases). Germline CDR1 is SGDLS and CDR2 is YYNGEE. The V gene lost 2 bases and the J gene lost 6 bases, with 15 bases spanning the gap. The CDR3 is made up of 14 amino acids. CDR3 bases: TGTGCCAGCAGCGTTGGGCAGGGGCTGGGCGAGCAGTACTTC. It is translated as CASSVGQGLGEQYF.

The chain employs TRBV7-9 and TRBJ1-2, with 8 nucleotides matching TRBD1. The trim removed 5 bases at V and 0 bases at J, leaving 8 bases unmatched. The CDR3 totals 16 residues. Per the germline V gene, CDR1 is SEHNR and CDR2 is FQNEAQ (reference sequence). Here the CDR3 DNA reads TGTGCCAGCAGCCCACAGGGGGATTTAGCTAACTATGGCTACACCTTC. Translation gives CASSPQGDLANYGYTF.

The CDR3 is CASSEIRQEVGEKLFF. The CDR3 nucleotides read TGTGCCAGCAGTGAAATCCGACAGGAGGTTGGGGAAAAACTGTTTTTT. This chain uses TRBV6-1 with TRBJ1-4; TRBD1 might be the D (6 bases). This CDR3 has 16 amino acids. CDR1 and CDR2 (germline): MNHNS, SASEGT. V dropped 2 bases and J dropped 8 bases, with 18 bases sitting between them.